The 8 T cell receptor beta chains below were found in one sample sequenced in a study of blood T cell repertoires in COVID-19. Measured with immunoSEQ multiplex PCR; TCRdb has only the in-frame clones, and not every one. The sample lists under 250,000 clones, about four fifths occurring once. The sample taken for sequencing was peripheral blood. The receptors come from a woman under 30 with acute or convalescent COVID-19.

The chain employs TRBV18 and TRBJ1-4; 10 bases map to TRBD1. From germline, CDR1 is KGHSH and CDR2 LQKENI. This CDR3 is built from 14 residues. V lost 9 bases to trimming and J lost 8 bases; unmatched junction nucleotides: 9. In nucleotides, the CDR3 is TGTGCCAGTCGTACCGGGACAGGGGACGAAAAACTGTTTTTT. Translating gives CASRTGTGDEKLFF.

The gene calls are TRBV13 and TRBJ2-2, with 7 bases fitting TRBD1. CDR3 length: 15 residues. CDR1 is PRHDT, CDR2 FYEKMQ, per germline (reference sequence). Trimming took 1 base from V and 6 from J; bases not matched to a gene: 5. The CDR3 bases are TGTGCCAGCAGCTTAGCGGGGACAGATTCCGGGGAGCTGTTTTTT. Amino acid sequence: CASSLAGTDSGELFF.

This clone was observed a few times. Other DNA sequences within the sample encode an identical CDR3. This chain uses TRBV6-2 or TRBV6-3 with TRBJ1-1, with D hard to call. Germline CDR1 is MNHEY and CDR2 is SVGEGT. The length of the CDR3 is 14 residues. V lost 3 bases and J 0 bases, leaving 8 bases between the germline ends. The CDR3 nucleotides read TGTGCCAGCAGTTATCGGGGAATGAACACTGAAGCTTTCTTT. Translated, it gives CASSYRGMNTEAFF.

The chain recombines TRBV28 with TRBJ2-2, with D perhaps TRBD1 (6 bases). The V and J ends lost 7 bases and 0 bases respectively, with 24 bases between them. CDR1 MDHEN and CDR2 SYDVKM come from the germline V gene. CDR3 length: 19 amino acids. CDR3 coding DNA: TGTGCCAGCACACAAGGCTGGACAGATCCTTCCGCGAACACCGGGGAGCTGTTTTTT. It is translated as CASTQGWTDPSANTGELFF.

The genes are TRBV7-2 and TRBJ2-4; 8 bases are a match to TRBD1. The CDR3 runs 19 residues. The V gene's germline CDR1 is SGHTA and CDR2 FQGNSA. After removal of 1 base from V and 9 bases from J, the junction contained 20 bases not matched to a gene. This CDR3 is CASSLGLGTGGSRLTIQYF. The CDR3 DNA reads as TGTGCCAGCAGCTTAGGGCTCGGGACAGGCGGATCCCGGCTTACCATTCAGTACTTC.

The rearrangement joins TRBV19 to TRBJ2-2; 7 bases line up with TRBD2. Germline CDR1 reads LNHDA; CDR2 reads SQIVND (reference sequence). V was pared by 10 bases and J by 1 base, with 9 bases of the junction left unmatched. This CDR3 is built from 15 residues. CDR3 nucleotide sequence: TGTGCCACCCCACGGTCTAGCGGGAACACCGGGGAGCTGTTTTTT. This translates into CATPRSSGNTGELFF.

The chain is built from TRBV6-5 and TRBJ2-7, with TRBD2 identical over 7 bases. The trim removed 0 bases at V and 3 bases at J, leaving 5 bases unmatched. Germline CDR1 reads MNHEY; CDR2 reads SVGAGI. The CDR3 runs 15 residues. The CDR3 nucleotides read TGTGCCAGCAGTTACTCGGCCGGGGACTACTACGAGCAGTACTTC. As protein: CASSYSAGDYYEQYF.

In its sample, this clone was seen a few times. The V gene is TRBV2, the J gene TRBJ1-5; 8 bases map to TRBD1. Germline V gene sequence: CDR1 SNHLY, CDR2 FYNNEI. CDR3 size: 15 residues. V was clipped by 6 bases and J by 0 bases; unmatched bases: 4. CDR3 amino acids: CASRGTGHSNQPQHF. The CDR3 DNA is TGTGCCAGCAGAGGGACAGGCCATAGCAATCAGCCCCAGCATTTT.